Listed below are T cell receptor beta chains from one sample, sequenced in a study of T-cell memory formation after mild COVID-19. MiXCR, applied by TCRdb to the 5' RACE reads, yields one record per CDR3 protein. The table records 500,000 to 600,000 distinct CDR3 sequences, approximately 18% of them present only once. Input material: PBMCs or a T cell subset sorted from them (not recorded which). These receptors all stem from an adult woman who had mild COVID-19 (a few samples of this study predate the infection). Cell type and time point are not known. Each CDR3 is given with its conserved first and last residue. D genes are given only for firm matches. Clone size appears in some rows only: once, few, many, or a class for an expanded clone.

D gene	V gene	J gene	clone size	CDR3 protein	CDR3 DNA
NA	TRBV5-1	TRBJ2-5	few	CASSLDTGFQETQYF	TGCGCCAGCAGCTTGGATACAGGTTTCCAAGAGACCCAGTACTTC
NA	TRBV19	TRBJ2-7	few	CASMGVFREQYF	TGTGCCAGTATGGGGGTTTTCCGCGAGCAGTACTTC
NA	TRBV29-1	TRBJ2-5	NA	CSVEPSRAQYF	TGCAGCGTTGAACCTAGCAGGGCTCAGTACTTC
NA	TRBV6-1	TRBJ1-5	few	CASSGVGGSNQPQHF	TGTGCCAGCAGTGGAGTAGGGGGTAGCAATCAGCCCCAGCATTTT
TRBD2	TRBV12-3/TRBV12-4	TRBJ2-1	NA	CASRGLEFNEQFF	TGTGCCAGTCGGGGACTAGAGTTCAATGAGCAGTTCTTC
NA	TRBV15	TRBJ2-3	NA	CATSSRPSHTDTQYF	TGTGCCACCAGCTCGCGGCCGTCCCACACAGATACGCAGTATTTT
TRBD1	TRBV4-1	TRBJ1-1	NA	CASSPNSYSFAGTVNTEAFF	TGCGCCAGCAGCCCTAACTCCTACTCATTTGCCGGGACAGTGAACACTGAAGCTTTCTTT
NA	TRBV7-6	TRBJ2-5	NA	CASSPTGWGETQYF	TGTGCCAGCAGCCCAACAGGGTGGGGAGAGACCCAGTACTTC
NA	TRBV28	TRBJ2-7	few	CASSSRGKAYEQYF	TGTGCCAGCAGCAGCCGGGGAAAGGCCTACGAGCAGTACTTC
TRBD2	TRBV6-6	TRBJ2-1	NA	CASSNAGGTNEQFF	TGTGCCAGCAGCAACGCCGGGGGGACCAATGAGCAGTTCTTC
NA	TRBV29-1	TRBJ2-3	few	CSVEHSVGTDTQYF	TGCAGCGTTGAACACAGTGTGGGCACAGATACGCAGTATTTT
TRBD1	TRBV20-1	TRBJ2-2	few	CSARPLSGTVNTGELFF	TGCAGTGCTAGACCCCTCTCCGGGACAGTGAACACCGGGGAGCTGTTTTTT
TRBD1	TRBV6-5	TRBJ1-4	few	CASSNLPGQGDEKLFF	TGTGCCAGCAGCAACCTGCCGGGACAGGGGGATGAAAAACTGTTTTTT
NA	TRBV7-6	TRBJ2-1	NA	CASSPLGGGLGSYNEQFF	TGTGCCAGCAGCCCCCTAGGGGGGGGCTTGGGTTCCTACAATGAGCAGTTCTTC
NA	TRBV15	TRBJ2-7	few	CATSRSRDLSAYEQYF	TGTGCCACCAGCAGATCCCGGGACCTAAGCGCCTACGAGCAGTACTTC
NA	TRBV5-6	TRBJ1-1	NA	CASSKGVTEAFF	TGTGCCAGCAGCAAAGGGGTCACTGAAGCTTTCTTT
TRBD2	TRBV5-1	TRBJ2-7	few	CASSYRTLAGASYEQYF	TGCGCCAGCAGCTACAGGACACTAGCGGGGGCAAGCTACGAGCAGTACTTC
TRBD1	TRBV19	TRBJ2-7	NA	CASSIGTGGSYEQYF	TGTGCCAGTAGTATTGGGACAGGGGGCTCCTACGAGCAGTACTTC
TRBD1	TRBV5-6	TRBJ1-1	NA	CASSSGTAYQAFF	TGTGCCAGCAGCTCCGGGACAGCCTATCAAGCTTTCTTT
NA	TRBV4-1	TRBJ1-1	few	CASSLQDKLMNTEAFF	TGCGCCAGCAGCCTCCAGGACAAACTCATGAACACTGAAGCTTTCTTT
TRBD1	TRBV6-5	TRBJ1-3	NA	CASRPGQGSGNTIYF	TGTGCCAGCAGACCGGGACAGGGATCTGGAAACACCATATATTTT
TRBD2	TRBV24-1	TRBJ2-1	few	CATSDLSGRGGNEQFF	TGTGCCACCAGTGATTTGAGCGGGAGGGGGGGCAATGAGCAGTTCTTC
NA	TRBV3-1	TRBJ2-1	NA	CASSQDLRMGAEGRNEQFF	TGTGCCAGCAGCCAAGATCTAAGGATGGGAGCCGAGGGGCGAAATGAGCAGTTCTTC
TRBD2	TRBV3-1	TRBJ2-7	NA	CASKGAGGEQYF	TGTGCCAGCAAAGGAGCGGGGGGCGAGCAGTACTTC
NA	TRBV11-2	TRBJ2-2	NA	CASSSLTSVIFNTGELFF	TGTGCCAGCAGCTCCTTGACCTCTGTCATTTTTAACACCGGGGAGCTGTTTTTT
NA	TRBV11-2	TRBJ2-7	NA	CASSFLDSSYEQYF	TGTGCCAGCAGCTTCTTGGACAGCTCCTACGAGCAGTACTTC
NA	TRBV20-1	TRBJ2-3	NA	CSARAWGVSTDTQYF	TGCAGTGCTAGAGCGTGGGGCGTTAGCACAGATACGCAGTATTTT
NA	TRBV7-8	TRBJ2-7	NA	CASSPGDRGSSYEQYF	TGTGCCAGCAGCCCGGGAGATCGGGGAAGCTCCTACGAGCAGTACTTC